A single sample gave rise to the 14 T cell receptor beta chains below, sequenced in a study of cytomegalovirus exposure and HLA in healthy donors (dated by TCRdb to between 2016 and 2019). Library preparation employed the immunoSEQ multiplex PCR assay. For the multiplex PCR, a mixture combining 60 forward primers for TCR Vbeta segments and 13 reverse primers for TCR Jbeta segments was used. TCRdb holds this immuneACCESS table with in-frame rearrangements only. Some clones are missing; in checked studies, unresolved V genes explain under half, and the rest has no known cause. Across this sample there are over 80,000 clones, with over 55% seen only once. Under 6% of the sample is held by the ten biggest clonotypes. Sequencing input: PBMCs. These TCRs come from a boy younger than 18 in good health and CMV-seropositive.

This rearrangement joins TRBV15 to TRBJ1-2, with 11 nucleotides matching TRBD1. The V gene's germline CDR1 is LNHNV and CDR2 YYDKDF (reference sequence). J gave up 2 bases and V 3 bases, and 8 bases lay outside the gene matches. The CDR3 length is 17 residues. CDR3 protein: CATSSRRTGGANYGYTF. DNA of the CDR3: TGTGCCACCAGCAGCCGCAGGACAGGGGGCGCAAACTATGGCTACACCTTC.

The chain couples TRBV25-1 to TRBJ1-2, with D unresolved. The CDR3 sequence is 12 residues long. Trimming left V 7 bases short and J 0 bases short, with 6 bases between. Per the germline V gene, CDR1 is MGHDK and CDR2 is SYGVNS. The CDR3 here is CASTGANYGYTF. DNA of the CDR3: TGTGCCAGCACCGGGGCTAACTATGGCTACACCTTC.

The chain joins TRBV5-5 to TRBJ2-7, with 8 bases lining up with TRBD1. V shed 3 bases, J shed 6 bases, and the junction held 5 bases outside the gene matches. The CDR3 contains 13 residues. CDR1 is SGHKS, CDR2 YYEKEE, per germline (reference sequence). CDR3 amino acids: CASSSRTGREQYF. The DNA for the CDR3 is TGTGCCAGCAGCTCCCGGACAGGGCGCGAGCAGTACTTC.

Written as DNA, the CDR3 is TGTGCCAGCAGTCCGGCGGGACAGGGTGGGGGCTACACCTTC. It is translated as CASSPAGQGGGYTF. The chain has TRBV27 and TRBJ1-2; 9 bases agree with TRBD1. The germline V gene encodes CDR1 MNHEY and CDR2 SMNVEV (reference sequence). The trim removed 5 bases at V and 8 bases at J, leaving 9 bases unmatched. This CDR3 region has 14 residues.

The chain links TRBV5-4 to TRBJ1-1, with D maybe TRBD1 (5 bases). The CDR3 runs 13 residues. Germline values: CDR1 SGHNT, CDR2 YYREEE (reference sequence). Trimming shortened V by 4 bases and J by 3 bases, and 10 bases separated the two germline ends. The CDR3 DNA sequence: TGTGCCAGCAGCACCCGGACATACACTGAAGCTTTCTTT. This translates into CASSTRTYTEAFF.

The chain uses TRBV27 and TRBJ2-7, with D tentatively TRBD1 (6 bases). Germline lookup yields CDR1 MNHEY and CDR2 SMNVEV (reference sequence). The CDR3 totals 17 residues. V lost 5 bases and J 0 bases, leaving 20 bases between the germline ends. CDR3 DNA: TGTGCCAGCAGTCGAACGACGACAGGACCAAGCTCCTACGAGCAGTACTTC. Amino acids: CASSRTTTGPSSYEQYF.

This clone has just one count. The genes are TRBV2 and TRBJ1-1, with TRBD1 matching 7 bases. The germline V gene has CDR1 SNHLY and CDR2 FYNNEI. The CDR3 is made up of 13 amino acids. V lost 10 bases, J lost 0 bases, and 5 bases stayed unmatched. For the CDR3, the DNA is TGTGCCACCTCAGGGGGGATGAACACTGAAGCTTTCTTT. Amino acids: CATSGGMNTEAFF.

In its sample, this clone was seen a few times. The chain carries TRBV5-1 and TRBJ2-7; no clear D. The CDR3 covers 14 residues. V dropped 4 bases and J dropped 2 bases, with 13 bases sitting between them. The germline V gene encodes CDR1 SGHRS and CDR2 YFSETQ. The CDR3 sequence is CASSPLAQAYEQYF. CDR3 coding DNA: TGCGCCAGCAGCCCGCTGGCTCAGGCCTACGAGCAGTACTTC.

CDR3 bases: TGTGCCCGTAGTCAGGGCACAGATACGCAGTATTTT. Translated, it gives CARSQGTDTQYF. The chain employs TRBV30 and TRBJ2-3; D uncertain. CDR1 and CDR2 (germline): GTSNPN, SVGIG (reference sequence). V was cut by 8 bases and J by 1 base, with 10 bases left in between. The CDR3 spans 12 residues.

This clone was counted only a few times. The V gene is TRBV6-1, the J gene TRBJ1-1; tentatively, D is TRBD1 (5 bases). CDR1 MNHNS and CDR2 SASEGT come from the germline V gene. This CDR3 is 14 amino acids long. The V end lost 2 bases, the J end lost 6 bases, and 13 bases lay between the germline ends. CDR3 residues: CASSERSRGAEAFF. The CDR3 coding sequence is TGTGCCAGCAGTGAACGATCAAGGGGTGCTGAAGCTTTCTTT.

V gene TRBV7-2 combines with J gene TRBJ2-7; the D is unclear. This CDR3 is 13 amino acids long. The V end was cut by 1 base, the J end by 0 bases, with 4 bases between. Per the germline V gene, CDR1 is SGHTA and CDR2 is FQGNSA. CDR3 loop: CASSLVSSYEQYF. The DNA for the CDR3 is TGTGCCAGCAGCTTAGTTAGCTCCTACGAGCAGTACTTC.

The chain links TRBV7-9 to TRBJ2-2, with D perhaps TRBD1 (6 bases). Trimming shortened V by 4 bases and J by 0 bases, and 21 bases separated the two germline ends. Per germline, CDR1 SEHNR and CDR2 FQNEAQ (reference sequence). The CDR3 has 19 residues. The CDR3 sequence: CASSSMDSHITTNTGELFF. The CDR3 nucleotides are TGTGCCAGCAGCTCGATGGACAGCCATATAACCACGAACACCGGGGAGCTGTTTTTT.

This chain connects TRBV9 to TRBJ2-5; 10 nucleotides align to TRBD1. Germline V gene lookup returns CDR1 SGDLS and CDR2 YYNGEE. The CDR3 length is 19 residues. J was trimmed by 1 base and V by 3 bases; bases with no gene match: 15. The CDR3, as DNA: TGTGCCAGCAGCGGTCGTCCCGGGACAGGGGTCCGGGGCCAAGAGACCCAGTACTTC. Translated, it gives CASSGRPGTGVRGQETQYF.

This clone was detected once. This rearrangement joins TRBV4-1 to TRBJ1-2; D is undetermined. CDR1 is MGHRA, CDR2 YSYEKL, per germline. There are 13 residues in the CDR3. Deletions cut 1 base from V and 0 bases from J, with 3 bases between. CDR3 sequence (DNA): TGCGCCAGCAGCCAAGCGTCTAACTATGGCTACACCTTC. Its protein product is CASSQASNYGYTF.